This T cell receptor (beta chain) was observed in a study of Ad26.COV2.S vaccination and SARS-CoV-2 variants (TCRdb year 2021). For context, the study as a whole: Sequencing of the TCRbeta repertoire served to evaluate the specificity and breadth of SARS-CoV-2-reactive T cell receptors following Ad26.COV2.S vaccination. The TCR-sequenced set comprised about 32 samples: around 20 Ad26.COV2.S vaccine recipients, 5 placebo recipients and 8 SARS-CoV-2 convalescent individuals. Study-level results and caveats: Substantial breadth of spike-specific CD8+ and CD4+ T cell responses was reported after vaccination. Vaccine and placebo recipients had similar non-spike TCR breadth, a finding consistent with the vaccine containing only spike. According to the authors, total T cell responses may have been underestimated by the TCR breadth and depth analyses. Compared with placebo recipients, Ad26.COV2.S recipients showed higher spike-specific TCR breadth (P = 0.0014).

The sample's time point label, decoded: individuals recovered from natural SARS-CoV-2 infection. This clone was seen once. Its cognate antigen has yet to be identified. Base-call qualities are not available, and no considerably larger clone is one nucleotide away. The immunoSEQ Assay was used to sequence TCRbeta CDR3 regions. After extraction, genomic DNA underwent amplification by bias-controlled multiplex PCR, followed by high-throughput sequencing. Turning to the authors' computational methods: Collapsing and filtering of sequences were performed to quantify the absolute abundance of each unique TCRbeta CDR3 region. T cell fraction was estimated by normalization of TCRbeta template counts to usable DNA, with usable DNA being measured through amplification of reference genes present in all nucleated cells. Repertoire TCRs were annotated as SARS-CoV-2-specific when V gene, CDR3 amino acid sequence and J gene were exactly matched to a known reactive TCR set. MIRA supplied the reference SARS-CoV-2 TCR set, which was filtered for enrichment in COVID-19-positive ImmuneCODE repertoires so that public or cross-reactive TCRs were removed. Using the MIRA antigens, annotated TCRs were further analysed by specific ORF or by position within an ORF. Breadth was defined as annotated unique rearrangements over total unique productive rearrangements; depth was the summed frequency of those rearrangements. Two-sided Wilcoxon rank-sum tests were applied when comparing TCR breadth between groups. Entries here come from immuneACCESS through TCRdb and include only in-frame sequences with V and J called. Some clones fail to appear in such tables; in the studies checked, an unresolved V gene covers under half of the shortfall, and the cause of the remainder is unknown. Clone size and V and J calls were adopted from that table, with D and trimming inferred from the DNA. The sample data list some 350,000 clones, and roughly 94% of these were observed just once. The ten largest clones capture 3.5% to 4.5% of the sample.

The sequence came from a human donor who had recovered from COVID-19. The input for sequencing was peripheral blood, taken after recovery from COVID-19.

The CDR3: CASSLDLAVKGYEQYF. The DNA is TGTGCCAGCAGCTTAGATCTAGCAGTCAAGGGTTACGAGCAGTACTTC. Recombination connected TRBV7-6 to TRBJ2-7; a tentative D match to TRBD2 spans 5 bases. In the germline V gene, CDR1 corresponds to SGHVS and CDR2 to FNYEAQ. The CDR3, cysteine through phenylalanine, is 16 amino acids long. Here the CDR3 DNA is all that survives: 48 bases in frame from base 1. The junction shows trimming of 1 base on V and 4 bases on J, plus 17 bases between the germline ends.